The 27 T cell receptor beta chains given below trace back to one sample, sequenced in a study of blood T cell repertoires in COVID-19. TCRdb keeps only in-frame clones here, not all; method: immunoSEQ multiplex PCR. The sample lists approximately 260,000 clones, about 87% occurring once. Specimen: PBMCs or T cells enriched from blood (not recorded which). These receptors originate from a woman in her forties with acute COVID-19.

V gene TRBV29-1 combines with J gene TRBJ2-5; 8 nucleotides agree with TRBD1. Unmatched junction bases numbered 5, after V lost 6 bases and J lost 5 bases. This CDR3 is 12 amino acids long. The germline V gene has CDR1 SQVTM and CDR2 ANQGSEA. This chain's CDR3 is CSVLGQDETQYF. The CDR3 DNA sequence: TGCAGCGTCCTGGGACAGGATGAGACCCAGTACTTC.

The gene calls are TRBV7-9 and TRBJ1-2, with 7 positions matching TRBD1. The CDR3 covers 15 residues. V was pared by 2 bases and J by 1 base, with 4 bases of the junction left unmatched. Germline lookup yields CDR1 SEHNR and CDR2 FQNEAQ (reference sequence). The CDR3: CASSLKGAVNYGYTF. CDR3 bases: TGTGCCAGCAGCTTAAAGGGGGCGGTTAACTATGGCTACACCTTC.

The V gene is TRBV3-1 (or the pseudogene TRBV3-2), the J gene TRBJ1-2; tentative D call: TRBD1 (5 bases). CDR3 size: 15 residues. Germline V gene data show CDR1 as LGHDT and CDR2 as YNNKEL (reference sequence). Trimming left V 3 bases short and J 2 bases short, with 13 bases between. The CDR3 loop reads CASSQGLDTNYGYTF. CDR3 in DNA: TGTGCCAGCAGCCAGGGGCTGGACACGAACTATGGCTACACCTTC.

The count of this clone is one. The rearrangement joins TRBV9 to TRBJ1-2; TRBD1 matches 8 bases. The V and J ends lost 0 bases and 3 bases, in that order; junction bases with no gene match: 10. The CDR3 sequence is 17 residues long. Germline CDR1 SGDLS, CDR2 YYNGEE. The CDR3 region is CASSVDETGAVDYGYTF. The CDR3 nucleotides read TGTGCCAGCAGCGTAGATGAGACAGGGGCGGTTGACTATGGCTACACCTTC. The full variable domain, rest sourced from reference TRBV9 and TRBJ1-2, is DSGVTQTPKHLITATGQRVTLRCSPRSGDLSVYWYQQSLDQGLQFLIQYYNGEERAKGNILERFSAQQFPDLHSELNLSSLELGDSALYFCASSVDETGAVDYGYTFGSGTRLTVV.

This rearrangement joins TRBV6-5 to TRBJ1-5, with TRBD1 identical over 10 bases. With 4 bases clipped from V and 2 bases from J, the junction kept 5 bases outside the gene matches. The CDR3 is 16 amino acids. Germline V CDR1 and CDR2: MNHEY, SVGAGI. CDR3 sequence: CASSSRTGGGNQPQHF. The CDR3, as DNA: TGTGCCAGCAGTTCTCGGACAGGGGGGGGCAATCAGCCCCAGCATTTT.

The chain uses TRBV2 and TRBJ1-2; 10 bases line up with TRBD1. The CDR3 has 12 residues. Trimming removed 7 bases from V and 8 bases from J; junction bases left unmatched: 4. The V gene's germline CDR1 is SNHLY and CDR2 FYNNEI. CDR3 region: CASTDRGQGYTF. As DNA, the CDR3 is TGTGCCAGCACTGACAGGGGGCAAGGCTACACCTTC.

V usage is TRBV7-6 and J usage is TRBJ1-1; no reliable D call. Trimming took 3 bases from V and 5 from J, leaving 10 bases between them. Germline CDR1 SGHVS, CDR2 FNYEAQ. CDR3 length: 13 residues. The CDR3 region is CASSLTAGTEAFF. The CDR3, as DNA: TGTGCCAGCAGCTTGACCGCGGGGACTGAAGCTTTCTTT.

CDR3 region: CASSGPGGARYEQYF. The DNA for the CDR3 is TGTGCCAGCAGCGGACCCGGGGGGGCGAGGTACGAGCAGTACTTC. J is TRBJ2-7 and V is TRBV9; 8 bases map to TRBD2. The trim removed 3 bases at V and 4 bases at J, leaving 9 bases unmatched. The CDR3 is made up of 15 amino acids. Germline CDR1 is SGDLS and CDR2 is YYNGEE.

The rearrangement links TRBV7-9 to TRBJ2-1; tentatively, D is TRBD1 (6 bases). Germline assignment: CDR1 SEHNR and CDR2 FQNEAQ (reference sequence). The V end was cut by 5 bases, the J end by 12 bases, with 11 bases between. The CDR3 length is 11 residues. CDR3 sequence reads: CASSTDSAQFF. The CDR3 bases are TGTGCCAGCAGCACGGACAGTGCGCAGTTCTTC.

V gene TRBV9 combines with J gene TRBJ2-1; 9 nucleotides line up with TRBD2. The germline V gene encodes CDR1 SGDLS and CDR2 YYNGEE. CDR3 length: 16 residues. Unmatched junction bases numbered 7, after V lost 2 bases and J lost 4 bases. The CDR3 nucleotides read TGTGCCAGCAGCGTCTTATCCCTAGCGGGGTACAATGAGCAGTTCTTC. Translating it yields CASSVLSLAGYNEQFF.

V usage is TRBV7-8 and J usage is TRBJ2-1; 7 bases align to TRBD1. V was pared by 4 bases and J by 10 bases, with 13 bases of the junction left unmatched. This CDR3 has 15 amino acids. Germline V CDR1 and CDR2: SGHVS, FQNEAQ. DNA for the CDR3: TGTGCCAGCAGCTCAACAGGGGCCCCCCCCAGGGAGCAGTTCTTC. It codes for CASSSTGAPPREQFF.

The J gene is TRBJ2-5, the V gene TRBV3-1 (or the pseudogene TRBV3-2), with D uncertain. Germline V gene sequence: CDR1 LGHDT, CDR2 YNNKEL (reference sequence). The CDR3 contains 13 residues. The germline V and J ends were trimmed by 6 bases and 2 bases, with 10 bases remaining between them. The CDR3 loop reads CASRSGVQETQYF. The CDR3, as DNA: TGTGCCAGCAGGTCAGGTGTACAAGAGACCCAGTACTTC.

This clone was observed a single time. The CDR3 coding sequence is TGTGCCACCAGTGACCCTAACATGGGTCTAGCGGGCTATAATGAGCAGTTCTTC. Translation: CATSDPNMGLAGYNEQFF. The chain has TRBV24-1 and TRBJ2-1, with 8 nucleotides matching TRBD2. Germline CDR1 and CDR2: KGHDR and SFDVKD. With V trimmed by 4 bases and J by 7 bases, 17 bases remained unmatched. The length of the CDR3 is 18 residues.

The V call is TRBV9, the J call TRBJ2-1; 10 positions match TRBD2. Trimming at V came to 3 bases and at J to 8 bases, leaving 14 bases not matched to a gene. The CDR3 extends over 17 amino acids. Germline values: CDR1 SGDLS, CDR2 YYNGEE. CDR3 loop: CASSAARAGGLWDEQFF. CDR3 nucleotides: TGTGCCAGCAGCGCAGCCCGAGCGGGAGGGCTCTGGGATGAGCAGTTCTTC. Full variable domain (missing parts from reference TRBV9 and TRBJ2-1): DSGVTQTPKHLITATGQRVTLRCSPRSGDLSVYWYQQSLDQGLQFLIQYYNGEERAKGNILERFSAQQFPDLHSELNLSSLELGDSALYFCASSAARAGGLWDEQFFGPGTRLTVL.

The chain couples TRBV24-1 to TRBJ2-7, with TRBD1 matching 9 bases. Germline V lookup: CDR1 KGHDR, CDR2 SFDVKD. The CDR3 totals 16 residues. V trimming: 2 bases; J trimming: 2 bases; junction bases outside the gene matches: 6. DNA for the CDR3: TGTGCCACCAGTGATTCACCGGGACAGGGTCCCTACGAGCAGTACTTC. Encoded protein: CATSDSPGQGPYEQYF.

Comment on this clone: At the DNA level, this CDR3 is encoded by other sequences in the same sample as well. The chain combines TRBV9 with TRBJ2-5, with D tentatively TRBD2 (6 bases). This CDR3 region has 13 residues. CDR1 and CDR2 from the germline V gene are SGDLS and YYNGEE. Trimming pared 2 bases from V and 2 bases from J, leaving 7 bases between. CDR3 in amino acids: CASSVAGQETQYF. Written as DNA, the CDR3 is TGTGCCAGCAGCGTCGCGGGACAAGAGACCCAGTACTTC.

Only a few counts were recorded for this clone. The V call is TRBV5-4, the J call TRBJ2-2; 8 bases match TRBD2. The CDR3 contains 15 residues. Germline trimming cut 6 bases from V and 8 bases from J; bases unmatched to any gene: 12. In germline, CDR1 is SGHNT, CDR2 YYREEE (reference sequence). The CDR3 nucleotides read TGTGCCAGCACTTTAACGGGAGGGCCTATGGGGGAGCTGTTTTTT. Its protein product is CASTLTGGPMGELFF.

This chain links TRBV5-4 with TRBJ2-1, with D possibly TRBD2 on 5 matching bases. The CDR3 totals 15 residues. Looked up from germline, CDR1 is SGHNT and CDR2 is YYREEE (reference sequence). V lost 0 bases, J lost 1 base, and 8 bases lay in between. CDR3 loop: CASSLGTSSYNEQFF. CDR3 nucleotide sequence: TGTGCCAGCAGCTTGGGTACTAGTTCCTACAATGAGCAGTTCTTC. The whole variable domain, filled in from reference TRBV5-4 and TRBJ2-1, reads ETGVTQSPTHLIKTRGQQVTLRCSSQSGHNTVSWYQQALGQGPQFIFQYYREEENGRGNFPPRFSGLQFPNYSSELNVNALELDDSALYLCASSLGTSSYNEQFFGPGTRLTVL.

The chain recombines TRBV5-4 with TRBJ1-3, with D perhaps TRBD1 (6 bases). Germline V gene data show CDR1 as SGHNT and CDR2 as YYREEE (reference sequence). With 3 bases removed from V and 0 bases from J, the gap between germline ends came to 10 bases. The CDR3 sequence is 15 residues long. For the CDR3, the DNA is TGTGCCAGCAGCTCTACCAGGGGCTCTGGAAACACCATATATTTT. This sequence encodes CASSSTRGSGNTIYF.

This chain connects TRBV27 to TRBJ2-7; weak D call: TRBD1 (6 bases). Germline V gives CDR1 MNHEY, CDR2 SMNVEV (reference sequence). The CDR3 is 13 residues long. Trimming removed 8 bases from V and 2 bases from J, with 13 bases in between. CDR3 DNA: TGTGCCAGCCCCCAGGGGAGCACCTACGAGCAGTACTTC. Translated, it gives CASPQGSTYEQYF.

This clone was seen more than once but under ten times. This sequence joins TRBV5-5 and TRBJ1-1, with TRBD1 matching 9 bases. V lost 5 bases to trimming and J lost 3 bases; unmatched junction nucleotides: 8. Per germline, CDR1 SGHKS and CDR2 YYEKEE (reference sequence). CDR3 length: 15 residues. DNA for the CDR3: TGTGCCAGCAGAACCGGGACAGGGTCTTACACTGAAGCTTTCTTT. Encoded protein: CASRTGTGSYTEAFF.

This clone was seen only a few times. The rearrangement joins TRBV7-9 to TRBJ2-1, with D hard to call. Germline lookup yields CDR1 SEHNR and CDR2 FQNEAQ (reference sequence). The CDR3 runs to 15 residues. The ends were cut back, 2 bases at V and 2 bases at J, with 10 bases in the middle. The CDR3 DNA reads TGTGCCAGCAGCTTAAGTGAGATTACCTACAATGAGCAGTTCTTC. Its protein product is CASSLSEITYNEQFF.

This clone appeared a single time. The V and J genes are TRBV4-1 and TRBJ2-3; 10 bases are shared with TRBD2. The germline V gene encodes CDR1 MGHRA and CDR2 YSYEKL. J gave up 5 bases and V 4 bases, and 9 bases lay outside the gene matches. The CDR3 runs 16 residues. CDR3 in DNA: TGCGCCAGCAGCCGGGGGGCAGCGGGAGGGCAAGATACGCAGTATTTT. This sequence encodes CASSRGAAGGQDTQYF.

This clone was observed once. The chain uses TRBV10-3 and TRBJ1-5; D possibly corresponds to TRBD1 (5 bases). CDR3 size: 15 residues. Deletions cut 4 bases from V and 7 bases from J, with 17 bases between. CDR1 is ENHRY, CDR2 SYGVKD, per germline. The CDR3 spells CAISARQGGTQPQHF. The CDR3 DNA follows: TGTGCCATCAGTGCACGGCAGGGAGGTACGCAGCCCCAGCATTTT.

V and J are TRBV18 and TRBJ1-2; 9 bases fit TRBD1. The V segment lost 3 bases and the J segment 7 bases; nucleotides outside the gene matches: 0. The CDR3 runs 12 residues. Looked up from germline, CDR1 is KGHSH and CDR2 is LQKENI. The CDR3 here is CASSPTGGGYTF. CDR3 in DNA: TGTGCCAGCTCACCGACAGGGGGTGGCTACACCTTC. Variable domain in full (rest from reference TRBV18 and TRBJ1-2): NAGVMQNPRHLVRRRGQEARLRCSPMKGHSHVYWYRQLPEEGLKFMVYLQKENIIDESGMPKERFSAEFPKEGPSILRIQQVVRGDSAAYFCASSPTGGGYTFGSGTRLTVV.

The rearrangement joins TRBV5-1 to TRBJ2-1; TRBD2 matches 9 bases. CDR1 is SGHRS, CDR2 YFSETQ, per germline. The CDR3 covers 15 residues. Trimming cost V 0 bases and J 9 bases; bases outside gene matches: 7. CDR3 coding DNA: TGCGCCAGCAGCTTGGCGGCGGGAGGGCCCCGTGAGCAGTTCTTC. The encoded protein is CASSLAAGGPREQFF.

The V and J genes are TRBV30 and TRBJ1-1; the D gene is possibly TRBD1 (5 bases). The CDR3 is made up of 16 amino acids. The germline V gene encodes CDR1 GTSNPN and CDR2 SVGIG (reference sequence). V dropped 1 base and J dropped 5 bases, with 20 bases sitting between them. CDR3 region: CAWSGALALRGTEAFF. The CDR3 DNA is TGTGCCTGGAGTGGGGCCCTTGCTTTGCGGGGGACTGAAGCTTTCTTT.